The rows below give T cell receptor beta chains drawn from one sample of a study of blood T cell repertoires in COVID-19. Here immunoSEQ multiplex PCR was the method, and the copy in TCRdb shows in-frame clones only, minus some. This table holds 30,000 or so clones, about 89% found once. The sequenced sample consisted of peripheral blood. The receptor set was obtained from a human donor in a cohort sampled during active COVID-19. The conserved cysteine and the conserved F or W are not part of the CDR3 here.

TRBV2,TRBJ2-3,ASPGRAVDTQY
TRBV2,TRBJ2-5,ASSQQGVGQETQY
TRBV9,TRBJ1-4,ASSVTTGGVLSEKLF
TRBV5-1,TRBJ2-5,ASSLGDWQGETQY
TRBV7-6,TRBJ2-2,ASSFWTGDPGELF
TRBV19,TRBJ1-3,ATKVRGSGNTIY
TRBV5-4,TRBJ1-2,ASSLVPMGSPNYGYT
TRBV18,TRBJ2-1,ASGGQGHNEQF
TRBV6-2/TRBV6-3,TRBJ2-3,ASSLSGTDTQY
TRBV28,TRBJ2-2,ASSLDLGGLNTGELF
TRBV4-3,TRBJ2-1,ASSQELPGRYNEQF
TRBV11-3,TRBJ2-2,ASSLEAGRELF
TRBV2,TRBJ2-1,ASSGLAGTTYNEQF
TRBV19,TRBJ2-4,ASSADRSFFKNIQY
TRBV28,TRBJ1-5,ASSWEVAQPQH
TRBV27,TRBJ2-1,ASRAGQGFYNEQF
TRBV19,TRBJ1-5,ASSLQLQPQH
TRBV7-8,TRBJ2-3,ASSLSLAGVQFRSDTQY
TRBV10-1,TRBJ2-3,AIGIRGCTDTQY
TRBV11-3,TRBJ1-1,ASSRGSHPNTEAF
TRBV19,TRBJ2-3,ASSTLGLGGTDTQY
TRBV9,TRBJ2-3,ASSVGGSWLSDTQY
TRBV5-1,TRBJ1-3,ASSRWPSSGNTIY
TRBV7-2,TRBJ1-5,ASSNGGQAYQPQH
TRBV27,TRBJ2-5,ASSPQSSSPRGKETQY
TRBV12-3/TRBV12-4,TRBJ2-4,ASSPRVIQY
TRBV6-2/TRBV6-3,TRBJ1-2,ASSFFDMQVNYGYT
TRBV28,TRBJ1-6,ASDRQFNSPLH
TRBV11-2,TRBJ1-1,ASSPLGADTEAF
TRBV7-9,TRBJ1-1,ASSLAPTVNTEAF
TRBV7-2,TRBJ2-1,ASSLGLAGGVEQF
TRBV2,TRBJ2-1,ASSALRSGGGEQF
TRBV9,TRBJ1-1,ASSMSGETEAF